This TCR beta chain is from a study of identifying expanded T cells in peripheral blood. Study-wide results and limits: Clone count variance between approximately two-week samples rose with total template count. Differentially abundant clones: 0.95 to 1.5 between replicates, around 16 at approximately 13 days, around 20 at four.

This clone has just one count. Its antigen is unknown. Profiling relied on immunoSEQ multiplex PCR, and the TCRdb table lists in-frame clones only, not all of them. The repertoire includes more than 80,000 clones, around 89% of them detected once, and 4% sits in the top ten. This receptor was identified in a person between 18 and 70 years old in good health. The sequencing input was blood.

The CDR3 DNA reads as TGCGCCAGCAGCTTGGCCTCGGAAGCCCAGTACTTC. Its translation is CASSLASEAQYF. The chain joins TRBV5-1 to TRBJ2-5; D unresolved. The V end was cut by 0 bases, the J end by 9 bases, with 9 bases between. Per germline, CDR1 SGHRS and CDR2 YFSETQ. The CDR3 spans 12 residues.